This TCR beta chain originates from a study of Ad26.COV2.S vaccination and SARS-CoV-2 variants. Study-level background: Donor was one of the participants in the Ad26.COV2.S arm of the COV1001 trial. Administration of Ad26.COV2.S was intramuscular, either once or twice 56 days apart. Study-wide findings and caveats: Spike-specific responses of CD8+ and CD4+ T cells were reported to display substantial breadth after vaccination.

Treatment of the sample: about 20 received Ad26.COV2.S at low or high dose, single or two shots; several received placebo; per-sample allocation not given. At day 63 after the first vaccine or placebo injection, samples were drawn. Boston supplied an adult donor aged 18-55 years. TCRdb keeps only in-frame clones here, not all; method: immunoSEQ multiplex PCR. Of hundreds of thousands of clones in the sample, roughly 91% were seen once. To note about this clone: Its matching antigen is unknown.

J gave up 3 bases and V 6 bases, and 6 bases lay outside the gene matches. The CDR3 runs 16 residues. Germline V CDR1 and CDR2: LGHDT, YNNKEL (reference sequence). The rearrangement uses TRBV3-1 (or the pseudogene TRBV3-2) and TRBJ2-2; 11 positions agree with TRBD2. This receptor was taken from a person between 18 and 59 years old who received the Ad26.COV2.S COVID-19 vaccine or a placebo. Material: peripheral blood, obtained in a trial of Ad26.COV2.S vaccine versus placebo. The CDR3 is CASSPVAGGYTGELFF. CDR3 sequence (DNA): TGTGCCAGCAGTCCTGTAGCGGGGGGGTACACCGGGGAGCTGTTTTTT.